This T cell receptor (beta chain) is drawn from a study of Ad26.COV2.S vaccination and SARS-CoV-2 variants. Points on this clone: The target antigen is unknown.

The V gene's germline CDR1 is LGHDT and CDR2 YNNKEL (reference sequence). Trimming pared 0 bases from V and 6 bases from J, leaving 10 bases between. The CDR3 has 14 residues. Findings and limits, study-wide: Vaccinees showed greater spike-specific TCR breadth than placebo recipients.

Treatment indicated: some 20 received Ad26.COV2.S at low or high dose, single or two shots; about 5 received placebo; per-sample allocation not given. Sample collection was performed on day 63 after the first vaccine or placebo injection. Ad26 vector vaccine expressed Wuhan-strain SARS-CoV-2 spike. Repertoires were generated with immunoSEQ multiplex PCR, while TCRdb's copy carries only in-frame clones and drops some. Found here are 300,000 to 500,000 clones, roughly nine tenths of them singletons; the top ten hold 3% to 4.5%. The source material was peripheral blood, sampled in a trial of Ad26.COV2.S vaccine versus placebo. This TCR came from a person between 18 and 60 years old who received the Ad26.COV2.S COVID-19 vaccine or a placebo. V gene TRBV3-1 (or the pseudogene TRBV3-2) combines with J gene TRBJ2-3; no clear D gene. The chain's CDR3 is CASSQEALRDTQYF. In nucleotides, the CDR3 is TGTGCCAGCAGCCAAGAAGCTCTGCGCGATACGCAGTATTTT.